The rows below give T cell receptor beta chains drawn from one sample of a study of OX40 agonist ivuxolimab in advanced cancers. The data were produced by immunoSEQ multiplex PCR, yet TCRdb's version contains in-frame clones alone and is incomplete. The sample includes approximately 60,000 clones, 87% of them seen just once. Sequenced material: CD4+ or CD8+ T cells sorted from blood, taken in a trial of the OX40 agonist ivuxolimab. Receptors originate from an adult with an advanced solid tumor such as melanoma, head and neck, liver or kidney cancer. Both conserved end residues are part of each CDR3. Fields, in order: D gene, clone size, J gene, V gene, CDR3 protein, CDR3 DNA. The D gene is left open where the match is weak. Not every row has a clone size; where given, it reads once, few, many or a size class.

d_gene: -
abundance: once
j_gene: TRBJ1-1
v_gene: TRBV5-8
CDR3aa: CASSPGGMNTEAFF
CDR3nt: TGTGCCAGCAGCCCCGGGGGAATGAACACTGAAGCTTTCTTT

d_gene: -
abundance: once
j_gene: TRBJ1-4
v_gene: TRBV5-4
CDR3aa: CASSFGGTNEKLFF
CDR3nt: TGTGCCAGCAGCTTCGGGGGAACTAATGAAAAACTGTTTTTT

d_gene: -
abundance: -
j_gene: TRBJ1-2
v_gene: TRBV18
CDR3aa: CASSLTRDPNYGYTF
CDR3nt: TGTGCCAGCTCCCTCACGAGGGATCCTAACTATGGCTACACCTTC

d_gene: -
abundance: -
j_gene: TRBJ1-4
v_gene: TRBV6-5
CDR3aa: CASSLLVNEKLFF
CDR3nt: TGTGCCAGCAGCCTCTTGGTTAATGAAAAACTGTTTTTT

d_gene: -
abundance: -
j_gene: TRBJ2-2
v_gene: TRBV27
CDR3aa: CASSFGTTNTGELFF
CDR3nt: TGTGCCAGCAGTTTCGGGACGACGAACACCGGGGAGCTGTTTTTT

d_gene: TRBD2
abundance: -
j_gene: TRBJ2-1
v_gene: TRBV7-6
CDR3aa: CASSLRGGGSSIKVDEQFF
CDR3nt: TGTGCCAGCAGCCTTCGGGGCGGGGGAAGCTCAATAAAGGTGGATGAGCAGTTCTTC

d_gene: -
abundance: -
j_gene: TRBJ2-4
v_gene: TRBV19
CDR3aa: CASSTNVRQIAKNIQYF
CDR3nt: TGTGCCAGTAGTACGAATGTCAGACAGATAGCCAAAAACATTCAGTACTTC

d_gene: -
abundance: -
j_gene: TRBJ2-3
v_gene: TRBV5-1
CDR3aa: CASSLGGVTDTQYF
CDR3nt: TGCGCCAGCAGCTTAGGAGGTGTCACAGATACGCAGTATTTT

d_gene: -
abundance: once
j_gene: TRBJ2-3
v_gene: TRBV7-9
CDR3aa: CASSTTWGTQYF
CDR3nt: TGTGCCAGCAGCACTACTTGGGGTACGCAGTATTTT

d_gene: -
abundance: once
j_gene: TRBJ2-7
v_gene: TRBV21-1
CDR3aa: CASSRDRSYEQYF
CDR3nt: TGTGCCAGCAGCCGGGACAGAAGCTACGAGCAGTACTTC

d_gene: -
abundance: -
j_gene: TRBJ2-1
v_gene: TRBV28
CDR3aa: CASRTYRESIWEQFF
CDR3nt: TGTGCCAGCAGAACCTACAGGGAATCAATATGGGAGCAGTTCTTC

d_gene: -
abundance: -
j_gene: TRBJ1-5
v_gene: TRBV7-9
CDR3aa: CASSFEGSNQPQHF
CDR3nt: TGTGCCAGCAGCTTCGAGGGGAGCAATCAGCCCCAGCATTTT

d_gene: -
abundance: once
j_gene: TRBJ2-7
v_gene: TRBV19
CDR3aa: CASSIYLSSYEQYF
CDR3nt: TGTGCCAGTAGTATATACCTTAGCTCCTACGAGCAGTACTTC

d_gene: -
abundance: -
j_gene: TRBJ2-2
v_gene: TRBV28
CDR3aa: CASSGGDTGELFF
CDR3nt: TGTGCCAGCAGTGGTGGGGACACCGGGGAGCTGTTTTTT

d_gene: -
abundance: -
j_gene: TRBJ2-2
v_gene: TRBV7-2
CDR3aa: CASSSPTTGNTGELFF
CDR3nt: TGTGCCAGCAGCTCCCCCACGACAGGAAACACCGGGGAGCTGTTTTTT

d_gene: -
abundance: few
j_gene: TRBJ1-5
v_gene: TRBV19
CDR3aa: CASSIQGIDSNQPQHF
CDR3nt: TGTGCCAGTAGTATCCAGGGTATCGATAGCAATCAGCCCCAGCATTTT

d_gene: TRBD1
abundance: -
j_gene: TRBJ2-7
v_gene: TRBV11-2
CDR3aa: CASSPIADRGYEQYF
CDR3nt: TGTGCCAGCAGCCCCATTGCGGACAGGGGGTACGAGCAGTACTTC

d_gene: TRBD2
abundance: -
j_gene: TRBJ2-7
v_gene: TRBV5-6
CDR3aa: CASSLVSGEGWEYF
CDR3nt: TGTGCCAGCAGCTTGGTTAGCGGGGAGGGTTGGGAGTACTTC

d_gene: -
abundance: -
j_gene: TRBJ2-2
v_gene: TRBV18
CDR3aa: CASSPPKGGNTGELFF
CDR3nt: TGTGCCAGCTCACCACCGAAAGGGGGGAACACCGGGGAGCTGTTTTTT

d_gene: -
abundance: -
j_gene: TRBJ2-1
v_gene: TRBV15
CDR3aa: CATGRFISYNEQFF
CDR3nt: TGTGCCACCGGGAGATTTATCTCCTACAATGAGCAGTTCTTC

d_gene: -
abundance: -
j_gene: TRBJ2-3
v_gene: TRBV18
CDR3aa: CASSPTGTDTQYF
CDR3nt: TGTGCCAGCTCACCGACAGGCACAGATACGCAGTATTTT

d_gene: -
abundance: -
j_gene: TRBJ1-1
v_gene: TRBV6-1
CDR3aa: CASDNRATEAFF
CDR3nt: TGTGCCAGCGACAACAGGGCCACTGAAGCTTTCTTT

d_gene: -
abundance: few
j_gene: TRBJ2-2
v_gene: TRBV4-3
CDR3aa: CASSQGRYGELFF
CDR3nt: TGCGCCAGCAGCCAAGGGAGATACGGGGAGCTGTTTTTT

d_gene: -
abundance: -
j_gene: TRBJ1-2
v_gene: TRBV28
CDR3aa: CASSFINGYTF
CDR3nt: TGTGCCAGCAGTTTTATCAATGGCTACACCTTC

d_gene: TRBD1
abundance: -
j_gene: TRBJ1-3
v_gene: TRBV5-1
CDR3aa: CASSSTGDSSGNTIYF
CDR3nt: TGCGCCAGCAGCTCGACAGGGGACAGCTCTGGAAACACCATATATTTT

d_gene: -
abundance: -
j_gene: TRBJ2-3
v_gene: TRBV6-1
CDR3aa: CASSEQGAGGDTQYF
CDR3nt: TGTGCCAGCAGTGAACAGGGGGCGGGAGGAGATACGCAGTATTTT

d_gene: -
abundance: -
j_gene: TRBJ2-2
v_gene: TRBV7-9
CDR3aa: CASSLGPEISNTGELFF
CDR3nt: TGTGCCAGCAGCTTAGGCCCAGAAATCTCGAACACCGGGGAGCTGTTTTTT

d_gene: TRBD1
abundance: -
j_gene: TRBJ2-5
v_gene: TRBV7-8
CDR3aa: CASSHNRGKYQETQYF
CDR3nt: TGTGCCAGCAGCCATAACAGGGGGAAGTACCAAGAGACCCAGTACTTC

d_gene: TRBD1
abundance: -
j_gene: TRBJ2-2
v_gene: TRBV7-8
CDR3aa: CASSFAGQANTGELFF
CDR3nt: TGTGCCAGCAGCTTTGCGGGACAGGCGAACACCGGGGAGCTGTTTTTT

d_gene: TRBD1
abundance: -
j_gene: TRBJ1-5
v_gene: TRBV5-5
CDR3aa: CARPRDSHNQPQHF
CDR3nt: TGTGCCAGGCCGCGGGACAGCCACAATCAGCCCCAGCATTTT

d_gene: -
abundance: once
j_gene: TRBJ1-6
v_gene: TRBV30
CDR3aa: CAWSAAISYNSPLHF
CDR3nt: TGTGCCTGGAGTGCAGCGATCTCCTATAATTCACCCCTCCACTTT

d_gene: TRBD1
abundance: -
j_gene: TRBJ1-4
v_gene: TRBV7-8
CDR3aa: CASSLTGSPTNEKLFF
CDR3nt: TGTGCCAGCAGCTTGACAGGGAGCCCAACTAATGAAAAACTGTTTTTT

d_gene: -
abundance: -
j_gene: TRBJ2-6
v_gene: TRBV28
CDR3aa: CASSLVRAGANVLTF
CDR3nt: TGTGCCAGCAGTTTGGTCAGGGCTGGGGCCAACGTCCTGACTTTC

d_gene: -
abundance: once
j_gene: TRBJ2-2
v_gene: TRBV5-1
CDR3aa: CASSLARNAGELFF
CDR3nt: TGCGCCAGCAGCTTGGCGAGAAACGCCGGGGAGCTGTTTTTT

d_gene: TRBD1
abundance: -
j_gene: TRBJ1-3
v_gene: TRBV28
CDR3aa: CASSGYRGFGGNTIYF
CDR3nt: TGTGCCAGCAGTGGATACAGGGGATTCGGAGGAAACACCATATATTTT

d_gene: -
abundance: -
j_gene: TRBJ2-3
v_gene: TRBV7-9
CDR3aa: CASSPSKGITDTQYF
CDR3nt: TGTGCCAGCAGCCCTAGCAAAGGGATCACAGATACGCAGTATTTT

d_gene: -
abundance: -
j_gene: TRBJ1-5
v_gene: TRBV30
CDR3aa: CAWSKAAYQPQHF
CDR3nt: TGTGCCTGGAGTAAGGCAGCCTATCAGCCCCAGCATTTT

d_gene: TRBD1
abundance: -
j_gene: TRBJ1-5
v_gene: TRBV6-6
CDR3aa: CASSLDRGHQPQHF
CDR3nt: TGTGCCAGCAGCCTTGACAGGGGCCATCAGCCCCAGCATTTT

d_gene: -
abundance: -
j_gene: TRBJ2-7
v_gene: TRBV27
CDR3aa: CASSLFVQGREQYF
CDR3nt: TGTGCCAGCAGTTTATTCGTCCAGGGAAGAGAGCAGTACTTC

d_gene: -
abundance: -
j_gene: TRBJ1-1
v_gene: TRBV6-1
CDR3aa: CASMWLQGTEAFF
CDR3nt: TGTGCCAGCATGTGGCTTCAGGGGACTGAAGCTTTCTTT

d_gene: TRBD1
abundance: -
j_gene: TRBJ1-5
v_gene: TRBV7-2
CDR3aa: CASSHRGVNQPQHF
CDR3nt: TGTGCCAGCAGCCACAGGGGGGTTAATCAGCCCCAGCATTTT

d_gene: -
abundance: -
j_gene: TRBJ2-3
v_gene: TRBV2
CDR3aa: CASALGLSTDTQYF
CDR3nt: TGTGCCAGCGCCTTAGGACTGAGCACAGATACGCAGTATTTT